A single sample gave rise to the 4 T cell receptor beta chains below, sequenced in a study of blood T cell repertoires in COVID-19. Only in-frame clones appear in the TCRdb table, and some are missing; sequencing was by immunoSEQ multiplex PCR. The sample includes approximately 120,000 clones, roughly 89% of them seen just once. What was sequenced was peripheral blood. The receptors stem from a human donor with acute or convalescent COVID-19. The donor label of this sample is uncertain.

The chain uses TRBV5-4 and TRBJ1-3; the D gene is possibly TRBD1 (5 bases). CDR1 and CDR2 (germline): SGHNT, YYREEE (reference sequence). V was pared by 4 bases and J by 0 bases, with 11 bases between. The CDR3 sequence is 15 residues long. CDR3 coding DNA: TGTGCCAGCAGCGCCGACAGAGACTCTGGAAACACCATATATTTT. It translates to CASSADRDSGNTIYF.

The V and J genes are TRBV11-2 and TRBJ2-5; 11 bases are a match to TRBD1. After removal of 4 bases from V and 4 bases from J, the junction contained 11 bases not matched to a gene. CDR3 length equals 17 residues. Per germline, CDR1 SGHAT and CDR2 FQNNGV. CDR3 coding DNA: TGTGCCAGCAGCTACCGAAGGGGACAGGGGGTGGGAGAGACCCAGTACTTC. It yields the protein CASSYRRGQGVGETQYF.

J is TRBJ2-3 and V is TRBV29-1; maybe TRBD2 (5 bases). The germline CDR1 and CDR2 sequences are SQVTM and ANQGSEA. CDR3 length equals 14 residues. Trimming removed 5 bases from V and 0 bases from J, with 12 bases in between. The CDR3 nucleotides read TGCAGCGTTTTAGGACTTGGGAGCACAGATACGCAGTATTTT. Protein: CSVLGLGSTDTQYF.

V and J are TRBV19 and TRBJ1-1; 7 nucleotides line up with TRBD1. There are 14 residues in the CDR3. Germline-derived CDR1 and CDR2 are LNHDA and SQIVND (reference sequence). Trimming removed 7 bases from V and 0 bases from J; junction bases left unmatched: 5. The CDR3 DNA is TGTGCCAGTACACAGGGGCTCATGAACACTGAAGCTTTCTTT. Protein: CASTQGLMNTEAFF.